Shown below are 16 T cell receptor beta chains from a single sample sequenced in a study of shared clonotypes between healthy human individuals. The protocol was immunoSEQ multiplex PCR, while the TCRdb copy is restricted to in-frame clones and leaves out a portion. The sample consists of approximately 530,000 clones, 90% to 97% of them appearing once. Specimen: naive CD4+ T cells sorted from blood. Subset described: CD45RA+ positively selected. The receptors were sampled from a woman aged 25 to 39 in good health.

The V call is TRBV10-1, the J call TRBJ2-2; the D is unclear. The CDR3 runs 17 residues. Germline values: CDR1 WNHNN, CDR2 SYGVQD (reference sequence). The ends were cut back, 4 bases at V and 2 bases at J, with 17 bases in the middle. The CDR3: CASSGRNRRSNTGELFF. The CDR3 DNA follows: TGCGCCAGCAGTGGACGGAATAGGCGATCCAACACCGGGGAGCTGTTTTTT.

The rearrangement links TRBV28 to TRBJ1-5; 8 nucleotides align to TRBD1. The junction had 11 bases not matched to a gene; V was cut back by 7 bases and J by 6 bases. CDR3 length equals 15 residues. From germline, CDR1 is MDHEN and CDR2 SYDVKM. The CDR3 loop reads CASNAGTGVRQPQHF. CDR3 DNA: TGTGCCAGCAATGCAGGGACAGGAGTGCGTCAGCCCCAGCATTTT.

The rearrangement links TRBV28 to TRBJ2-2, with 11 positions matching TRBD1. This CDR3 has 17 amino acids. Unmatched junction bases numbered 9, after V lost 5 bases and J lost 4 bases. Germline CDR1 is MDHEN and CDR2 is SYDVKM. The CDR3 DNA follows: TGTGCCAGCAGTACAACCCTGGGGACAGGGGGCACCGGGGAGCTGTTTTTT. Its protein product is CASSTTLGTGGTGELFF.

The rearrangement links TRBV19 to TRBJ2-7; the D gene is possibly TRBD2 (6 bases). The V end lost 0 bases, the J end lost 4 bases, and 22 bases lay between the germline ends. This CDR3 spans 18 amino acids. The germline gives CDR1 LNHDA, CDR2 SQIVND (reference sequence). The CDR3 spells CASSIDLSRREPTYEQYF. The DNA of the CDR3 is TGTGCCAGTAGTATAGATCTATCCAGACGGGAGCCCACATACGAGCAGTACTTC.

V gene TRBV27 combines with J gene TRBJ1-1; a possible D gene is TRBD1 (5 bases). Trimming left V 1 base short and J 1 base short, with 10 bases between. The CDR3 spans 15 residues. From germline, CDR1 is MNHEY and CDR2 SMNVEV (reference sequence). The CDR3 nucleotides are TGTGCCAGCAGTTTATGGGGCAGGGAGAACACTGAAGCTTTCTTT. Translating gives CASSLWGRENTEAFF.

This clone was recorded a few times. This CDR3 is CAWSVHPEAFF. The CDR3 DNA reads TGTGCCTGGAGTGTACATCCTGAAGCTTTCTTT. The J gene is TRBJ1-1, the V gene TRBV30; no firm D call. V lost 0 bases, J lost 6 bases, and 5 bases lay in between. The CDR3 runs 11 residues. Germline loops: CDR1 GTSNPN, CDR2 SVGIG (reference sequence). The full variable domain, rest sourced from reference TRBV30 and TRBJ1-1, is SQTIHQWPATLVQPVGSPLSLECTVEGTSNPNLYWYRQAAGRGLQLLFYSVGIGQISSEVPQNLSASRPQDRQFILSSKKLLLSDSGFYLCAWSVHPEAFFGQGTRLTVV.

This clone was recorded once. The rearrangement links TRBV18 to TRBJ1-1; 7 positions match TRBD1. Germline-derived CDR1 and CDR2 are KGHSH and LQKENI. This CDR3 spans 14 amino acids. V lost 4 bases and J lost 3; bases outside the gene matches: 5. CDR3 sequence (DNA): TGTGCCAGCTCACGATTAACAGGGGACACTGAAGCTTTCTTT. Residues: CASSRLTGDTEAFF. Complete variable domain (other parts from reference TRBV18 and TRBJ1-1): NAGVMQNPRHLVRRRGQEARLRCSPMKGHSHVYWYRQLPEEGLKFMVYLQKENIIDESGMPKERFSAEFPKEGPSILRIQQVVRGDSAAYFCASSRLTGDTEAFFGQGTRLTVV.

The chain uses TRBV6-6 and TRBJ2-7; no clear D gene. Germline assignment: CDR1 MNHNY and CDR2 SVGAGI (reference sequence). V gave up 2 bases and J gave up 3 bases, with 8 bases separating them. The CDR3 is 13 amino acids. The CDR3 DNA reads TGTGCCAGCAGTTACAGGAAGCACTACGAGCAGTACTTC. This gives the protein CASSYRKHYEQYF.

The gene calls are TRBV21-1 and TRBJ1-2; the D call TRBD1 from the table was never checked on the DNA. TRBV21-1 counts as a pseudogene. The CDR3 has 15 residues. The CDR3: CASSSRQGNNYGYTF. The CDR3 bases are TGTGCCAGCAGCTCCCGACAGGGGAATAACTATGGCTACACCTTC.

J is TRBJ2-7 and V is TRBV27; 10 positions match TRBD1. Trimming cost V 3 bases and J 4 bases; bases outside gene matches: 3. This CDR3 region has 14 residues. Germline V gene data show CDR1 as MNHEY and CDR2 as SMNVEV (reference sequence). CDR3 DNA sequence: TGTGCCAGCAGTTTTAGGGACAGGGGTTACGAGCAGTACTTC. Translation: CASSFRDRGYEQYF.

Regarding this clone: This sample also contains other DNA sequences that code for the same CDR3. The rearrangement uses TRBV27 and TRBJ2-7, with 7 bases identical to TRBD1. The CDR3 contains 13 residues. CDR1 and CDR2 (germline): MNHEY, SMNVEV (reference sequence). Trimming at V came to 2 bases and at J to 3 bases, leaving 1 base not matched to a gene. This chain's CDR3 is CASSLRQGYEQYF. CDR3 bases: TGTGCCAGCAGTTTACGACAGGGCTACGAGCAGTACTTC.

This chain connects TRBV5-4 to TRBJ2-3, with D possibly TRBD2 on 6 matching bases. V was trimmed by 7 bases and J by 4 bases, leaving 10 bases between them. CDR1 is SGHNT, CDR2 YYREEE, per germline (reference sequence). The CDR3 is made up of 12 amino acids. The CDR3 nucleotides read TGTGCCAGCGCCGGGGAGGCAGATACGCAGTATTTT. Protein: CASAGEADTQYF.

The rearrangement links TRBV4-2 to TRBJ2-3, with 9 bases lining up with TRBD2. CDR1 is LGHNA and CDR2 is YNFKEQ in the germline V gene. With 8 bases clipped from V and 1 base from J, the junction kept 10 bases outside the gene matches. The CDR3 extends over 16 amino acids. CDR3 nucleotide sequence: TGTGCCAGCCCGCACCGTACTAGCGGGTGCACAGATACGCAGTATTTT. It is translated as CASPHRTSGCTDTQYF.

This clone was counted once. V is TRBV19 and J is TRBJ2-7, with 8 nucleotides matching TRBD1. V lost 6 bases, J lost 4 bases, and 8 bases stayed unmatched. Germline assignment: CDR1 LNHDA and CDR2 SQIVND (reference sequence). The CDR3 consists of 14 residues. The CDR3 nucleotides are TGTGCCAGTAGGAGGTCAGGGGGCGGGTACGAGCAGTACTTC. Encoded protein: CASRRSGGGYEQYF.

This clone showed up just once. This chain connects TRBV28 to TRBJ1-5, with a tentative D call TRBD1 (6 bases). This CDR3 has 15 amino acids. Germline assignment: CDR1 MDHEN and CDR2 SYDVKM. V was clipped by 7 bases and J by 7 bases, with 20 bases between them. The chain's CDR3 is CASTQGGTRGQPQHF. Here the CDR3 DNA reads TGTGCCAGCACCCAGGGAGGGACAAGGGGGCAGCCCCAGCATTTT.

The V and J genes are TRBV30 and TRBJ2-3, with D tentatively TRBD2 (5 bases). The CDR3 has 13 amino acids. The V gene's germline CDR1 is GTSNPN and CDR2 SVGIG (reference sequence). V dropped 0 bases and J dropped 2 bases, with 6 bases sitting between them. CDR3 DNA sequence: TGTGCCTGGAGTGTCGGGGTCACAGATACGCAGTATTTT. This gives the protein CAWSVGVTDTQYF. The whole variable domain, remainder taken from reference TRBV30 and TRBJ2-3, is SQTIHQWPATLVQPVGSPLSLECTVEGTSNPNLYWYRQAAGRGLQLLFYSVGIGQISSEVPQNLSASRPQDRQFILSSKKLLLSDSGFYLCAWSVGVTDTQYFGPGTRLTVL.